Each of the 22 T cell receptor beta chains below was sequenced from the same sample in a study of a mutant IDH1 vaccine in newly diagnosed glioma. Indicated time point: week 5, during vaccination. The vaccine gave 300 ug of a 20-mer mutant IDH1 peptide subcutaneously per dose. Clones were sequenced by immunoSEQ multiplex PCR, and TCRdb holds only the in-frame ones, with some missing. Of roughly 72,000 clones in the sample, roughly 91% were seen once. For these receptors, no antigen is known. The specimen comprised PBMCs, sampled from a glioma patient whose treatment included an IDH1 peptide vaccine. Every receptor here comes from a woman between 45 and 60 years old with glioma.

This clone was seen just once. The genes are TRBV6-1 and TRBJ1-1; no reliable D call. This CDR3 has 14 amino acids. CDR1 and CDR2 (germline): MNHNS, SASEGT. Trimming cost V 7 bases and J 1 base, with 13 bases left between them. CDR3 in DNA: TGTGCCAGCATCTTGGACGGTCAGAACACTGAAGCTTTCTTT. Protein sequence: CASILDGQNTEAFF.

The chain uses TRBV6-5 and TRBJ1-1; no reliable D call. This CDR3 contains 15 residues. The germline V gene encodes CDR1 MNHEY and CDR2 SVGAGI. The germline V and J ends were trimmed by 0 bases and 4 bases, with 12 bases remaining between them. The DNA of the CDR3 is TGTGCCAGCAGTTACTCTCAGGTATCGGGCACTGAAGCTTTCTTT. Translating it yields CASSYSQVSGTEAFF.

The V gene is TRBV28, the J gene TRBJ1-6; 11 bases agree with TRBD1. Trimming cost V 6 bases and J 11 bases; bases outside gene matches: 9. The CDR3 extends over 15 amino acids. Germline CDR1 reads MDHEN; CDR2 reads SYDVKM. The CDR3 spells CASRGQGAPSAPLHF. The CDR3 region has the DNA TGTGCCAGCAGAGGACAGGGGGCCCCTTCGGCACCCCTCCACTTT.

The J gene is TRBJ1-1, the V gene TRBV9; D not resolved. The V end was cut by 4 bases, the J end by 6 bases, with 10 bases between. The CDR3 consists of 12 residues. Germline loops: CDR1 SGDLS, CDR2 YYNGEE. CDR3 in amino acids: CASSSINAEAFF. The CDR3 coding sequence is TGTGCCAGCAGCTCCATCAATGCTGAAGCTTTCTTT.

This clone was seen a single time. The V call is TRBV4-1, the J call TRBJ2-1; D not resolved. In germline, CDR1 is MGHRA, CDR2 YSYEKL. Trimming shortened V by 8 bases and J by 6 bases, and 11 bases separated the two germline ends. The CDR3 has 12 residues. Written as DNA, the CDR3 is TGCGCCAGCGCTATGTCTTCCAATGAGCAGTTCTTC. It yields the protein CASAMSSNEQFF.

The chain combines TRBV5-1 with TRBJ2-7, with 9 bases that match TRBD1. Per the germline V gene, CDR1 is SGHRS and CDR2 is YFSETQ. V was clipped by 2 bases and J by 5 bases; unmatched bases: 8. CDR3 length equals 15 residues. The CDR3 DNA reads as TGCGCCAGCAGCTTATTGGGGACAGGGAACCACGAGCAGTACTTC. It is translated as CASSLLGTGNHEQYF.

The rearrangement joins TRBV15 to TRBJ2-7, with 7 bases lining up with TRBD2. The germline V gene encodes CDR1 LNHNV and CDR2 YYDKDF (reference sequence). V lost 0 bases to trimming and J lost 4 bases; unmatched junction nucleotides: 9. The CDR3 covers 16 residues. The DNA of the CDR3 is TGTGCCACCAGCAGAGATGGGTCGGGACTACCATACGAGCAGTACTTC. It encodes CATSRDGSGLPYEQYF.

The rearrangement joins TRBV13 to TRBJ1-4; 10 bases match TRBD1. The junction had 8 bases not matched to a gene; V was cut back by 4 bases and J by 6 bases. The CDR3 contains 16 residues. Germline V gene sequence: CDR1 PRHDT, CDR2 FYEKMQ (reference sequence). In DNA form, the CDR3 reads TGTGCCAGCAGCTACCGGGACAGGGGCGGGGATGAAAAACTGTTTTTT. Encoded protein: CASSYRDRGGDEKLFF.

This chain joins TRBV7-2 and TRBJ2-5, with 10 bases matching TRBD2. The assigned J gene may be wrong: the sequence end matches TRBJ2-7 better. In germline, CDR1 is SGHTA, CDR2 FQGNSA. CDR3 size: 15 residues. As DNA, the CDR3 is TGTGCCAGCAGCTTAGAAGGACTAGCGGTATACGAGCAGTACTTC. Translation gives CASSLEGLAVYEQYF.

The rearrangement joins TRBV25-1 to TRBJ2-7; 7 bases agree with TRBD1. V was pared by 3 bases and J by 3 bases, with 8 bases of the junction left unmatched. The CDR3 runs 15 residues. Germline V gives CDR1 MGHDK, CDR2 SYGVNS. Here the CDR3 DNA reads TGTGCCAGCAGTGACGACCGGGACAGCGGCTACGAGCAGTACTTC. Its protein is CASSDDRDSGYEQYF.

The chain carries TRBV2 and TRBJ2-5; D possibly corresponds to TRBD1 (6 bases). Looked up from germline, CDR1 is SNHLY and CDR2 is FYNNEI. The CDR3 totals 12 residues. Trimming removed 8 bases from V and 5 bases from J, with 12 bases in between. CDR3 coding DNA: TGTGCCAGCCGGACAGACGGGGAGACCCAGTACTTC. Its translation is CASRTDGETQYF.

J is TRBJ1-6 and V is TRBV7-9, with 9 bases lining up with TRBD1. Germline V lookup: CDR1 SEHNR, CDR2 FQNEAQ (reference sequence). The CDR3 sequence is 16 residues long. V lost 8 bases and J lost 7; bases outside the gene matches: 12. CDR3 loop: CASGGGQGVENSPLHF. CDR3 DNA sequence: TGTGCCAGCGGTGGGGGACAGGGAGTCGAGAATTCACCCCTCCACTTT.

V gene TRBV18 combines with J gene TRBJ1-4, with D uncertain. V was clipped by 5 bases and J by 4 bases, with 8 bases between them. CDR3 length equals 13 residues. Germline V lookup: CDR1 KGHSH, CDR2 LQKENI. DNA for the CDR3: TGTGCCAGCTCAGCGCAATATAATGAAAAACTGTTTTTT. Translated: CASSAQYNEKLFF. The whole variable domain, remainder taken from reference TRBV18 and TRBJ1-4, is NAGVMQNPRHLVRRRGQEARLRCSPMKGHSHVYWYRQLPEEGLKFMVYLQKENIIDESGMPKERFSAEFPKEGPSILRIQQVVRGDSAAYFCASSAQYNEKLFFGSGTQLSVL.

V usage is TRBV9 and J usage is TRBJ1-2; a weak D match, TRBD1 (6 bases). The V end lost 6 bases, the J end lost 8 bases, and 17 bases lay between the germline ends. The CDR3 runs to 13 residues. Looked up from germline, CDR1 is SGDLS and CDR2 is YYNGEE. This chain's CDR3 is CASTARGVQGYTF. CDR3 DNA sequence: TGTGCCAGCACCGCGAGGGGGGTTCAGGGCTACACCTTC.

V gene TRBV7-9 combines with J gene TRBJ1-3; D is undetermined. Trimming took 1 base from V and 4 from J, leaving 8 bases between them. In germline, CDR1 is SEHNR, CDR2 FQNEAQ (reference sequence). The CDR3 spans 14 residues. The CDR3 protein is CASSLEAGGNTIYF. The CDR3 DNA reads TGTGCCAGCAGCTTAGAGGCAGGCGGAAACACCATATATTTT.

The chain combines TRBV14 with TRBJ1-2; D is perhaps TRBD1 (5 bases). The CDR3 is made up of 15 amino acids. CDR1 SGHDN and CDR2 FVKESK come from the germline V gene. Deletions cut 4 bases from V and 5 bases from J, with 17 bases between. The CDR3 DNA is TGTGCCAGCAGCCGCGACAAGGCAGGGCTTTATGGCTACACCTTC. The encoded protein is CASSRDKAGLYGYTF.

The gene calls are TRBV6-1 and TRBJ1-1; D ambiguous. Trimming pared 6 bases from V and 0 bases from J, leaving 11 bases between. The CDR3 is 14 amino acids. Germline V gene data show CDR1 as MNHNS and CDR2 as SASEGT. CDR3 residues: CASRTQVLNTEAFF. The DNA of the CDR3 is TGTGCCAGCAGAACTCAGGTGCTGAACACTGAAGCTTTCTTT.

The CDR3 here is CASGHGGSNTGELFF. The CDR3 nucleotides read TGTGCCAGCGGGCATGGCGGGAGTAACACCGGGGAGCTGTTTTTT. V gene TRBV7-3 combines with J gene TRBJ2-2, with 7 bases matching TRBD2. The V gene's germline CDR1 is SGHTA and CDR2 FQGTGA. The trim removed 8 bases at V and 2 bases at J, leaving 8 bases unmatched. This CDR3 has 15 amino acids.

The V call is TRBV7-8, the J call TRBJ2-7; D possibly uses TRBD1 or TRBD2 (5 bases each). Germline assignment: CDR1 SGHVS and CDR2 FQNEAQ. V was shortened by 4 bases and J by 1 base, with 14 bases between the two germline ends. CDR3 size: 15 residues. This CDR3 is CASSSSLGESYEQYF. CDR3 nucleotides: TGTGCCAGCAGCTCCTCCTTGGGGGAGTCCTACGAGCAGTACTTC. The complete variable domain, with remaining parts taken from reference TRBV7-8 and TRBJ2-7, reads GAGVSQSPRYKVAKRGQDVALRCDPISGHVSLFWYQQALGQGPEFLTYFQNEAQLDKSGLPSDRFFAERPEGSVSTLKIQRTQQEDSAVYLCASSSSLGESYEQYFGPGTRLTVT.

The chain employs TRBV11-2 and TRBJ2-5; the match to TRBD1 covers 8 bases. The CDR3 is 18 amino acids. The V gene's germline CDR1 is SGHAT and CDR2 FQNNGV. Trimming took 1 base from V and 5 from J; bases not matched to a gene: 15. For the CDR3, the DNA is TGTGCCAGCAGCTTAGGGTGGGAAGGCAGGGGGCGAGGGGAGACCCAGTACTTC. Residues: CASSLGWEGRGRGETQYF.

The chain employs TRBV25-1 and TRBJ2-1, with D hard to call. Trimming shortened V by 0 bases and J by 5 bases, and 5 bases separated the two germline ends. Germline-derived CDR1 and CDR2 are MGHDK and SYGVNS. The CDR3 runs 13 residues. This CDR3 is CASSEYRDNEQFF. As DNA, the CDR3 is TGTGCCAGCAGTGAATACCGGGACAATGAGCAGTTCTTC.

V is TRBV30 and J is TRBJ1-6; possible D gene TRBD1, 5 bases. Germline CDR1 is GTSNPN and CDR2 is SVGIG (reference sequence). V lost 1 base, J lost 7 bases, and 14 bases lay in between. The CDR3 contains 15 residues. The CDR3 protein is CAWSEGPYGNSPLHF. DNA of the CDR3: TGTGCCTGGAGTGAGGGGCCCTATGGGAATTCACCCCTCCACTTT.